These 25 T cell receptor beta chains were sequenced from one sample in a study of blood T cell repertoires in COVID-19 (TCRdb year 2020). The receptor library was made with the immunoSEQ multiplex PCR assay. TCRdb's version of the immuneACCESS table is confined to in-frame rearrangements and falls short of the full clone set. An unresolved V gene accounts for under half of the shortfall where checked; the remainder is of unknown origin. Within this sample are 330,000 or so clones, with around nine tenths of them counted one time only. The ten largest clones add up to under 1.2% of the sample. The sequencing sample was made of PBMCs or T cells enriched from blood (not recorded which). All receptors come from a woman in her twenties or thirties who had been exposed to COVID-19.

The chain employs TRBV6-5 and TRBJ2-5; TRBD2 might be the D (6 bases). The CDR3 runs to 11 residues. CDR1 and CDR2 (germline): MNHEY, SVGAGI. Trimming removed 7 bases at V and 7 bases at J, with 10 bases between. The CDR3 DNA follows: TGTGCCAGCATGTTGGGGGGGACCCAGTACTTC. Amino acid sequence: CASMLGGTQYF.

As to this clone: Other DNA sequences in this specimen translate into the identical CDR3. The rearrangement links TRBV9 to TRBJ2-7; D uncertain. CDR1 and CDR2 from the germline V gene are SGDLS and YYNGEE. This CDR3 contains 11 residues. Trimming cost V 3 bases and J 4 bases, with 5 bases left between them. As DNA, the CDR3 is TGTGCCAGCAGCGCCGGTTACGAGCAGTACTTC. Translation gives CASSAGYEQYF.

This clone was found a few times. This chain joins TRBV19 and TRBJ2-5, with 14 bases lining up with TRBD2. The germline V gene has CDR1 LNHDA and CDR2 SQIVND (reference sequence). The ends lost 3 bases at V and 7 bases at J; junction bases unmatched: 4. This CDR3 is 15 amino acids long. The CDR3 protein is CASSMGLAGVSTQYF. CDR3 nucleotides: TGTGCCAGTAGTATGGGACTAGCGGGAGTGTCGACCCAGTACTTC.

The chain is built from TRBV28 and TRBJ1-5; 8 bases align to TRBD1. V gave up 6 bases and J gave up 0 bases; unmatched junction bases: 10. Germline V gene data show CDR1 as MDHEN and CDR2 as SYDVKM. CDR3 length: 17 amino acids. The CDR3 loop reads CASSVITGQASNQPQHF. In nucleotides, the CDR3 is TGTGCCAGCAGCGTTATTACGGGACAGGCTAGCAATCAGCCCCAGCATTTT.

This chain joins TRBV2 and TRBJ1-5; the D gene is possibly TRBD1 (6 bases). In germline, CDR1 is SNHLY, CDR2 FYNNEI. Between the trimmed V and J ends, which lost 7 bases and 4 bases, there was a span of 11 bases. The CDR3 loop spans 13 amino acids. The CDR3: CASKVTGNQPQHF. CDR3 nucleotides: TGTGCCAGCAAGGTGACAGGTAATCAGCCCCAGCATTTT.

V is TRBV7-3 and J is TRBJ2-3; 9 bases fit TRBD2. CDR1 is SGHTA, CDR2 FQGTGA, per germline. The CDR3 is 16 residues long. Trimming cost V 6 bases and J 4 bases; bases outside gene matches: 11. CDR3 nucleotides: TGTGCCAGCAGTATGGGACCAGCGGGAGGTTCAGATACGCAGTATTTT. It encodes CASSMGPAGGSDTQYF.

Points on this clone: At one of its ends the junction is not consistent with the germline gene, which may arise from a read error. The chain couples TRBV12-5 to TRBJ1-3, with 9 positions matching TRBD1. CDR1 is LGHNT, CDR2 FRNRAP, per germline. This CDR3 is built from 16 residues. The CDR3 region has the DNA TGTGCTAGTGGTTTGCTCACAGGGGGCGCGGGAAACATCATATATTTT. Translating it yields CASGLLTGGAGNIIYF.

The V call is TRBV7-8, the J call TRBJ2-1, with TRBD2 matching 11 bases. The V gene end was trimmed by 5 bases and the J gene end by 8 bases; junction bases not matched to a gene: 11. CDR1 SGHVS and CDR2 FQNEAQ come from the germline V gene. The CDR3 is 16 residues long. The DNA for the CDR3 is TGTGCCAGCAGCCCCACCGGGACTAGCGGTTCCCATGAGCAGTTCTTC. It yields the protein CASSPTGTSGSHEQFF. The variable domain in full, with the rest retrieved from reference TRBV7-8 and TRBJ2-1, is GAGVSQSPRYKVAKRGQDVALRCDPISGHVSLFWYQQALGQGPEFLTYFQNEAQLDKSGLPSDRFFAERPEGSVSTLKIQRTQQEDSAVYLCASSPTGTSGSHEQFFGPGTRLTVL.

This clone was counted a single time. The chain employs TRBV12-3 or TRBV12-4 and TRBJ1-1; tentatively, D is TRBD1 (5 bases). Trimming left V 6 bases short and J 5 bases short, with 13 bases between. The CDR3 sequence is 13 residues long. In DNA, the CDR3 is TGTGCCAGCAGGGGGGAGGCGGGTACTGAAGCTTTCTTT. Translated: CASRGEAGTEAFF.

The genes are TRBV27 and TRBJ2-7, with a possible D match to TRBD2 (5 bases). Germline values: CDR1 MNHEY, CDR2 SMNVEV (reference sequence). This CDR3 comprises 15 residues. Trimming removed 6 bases from V and 2 bases from J, with 17 bases in between. Written as DNA, the CDR3 is TGTGCCAGCAGCCTCGGCGCGGGTAACACCTACGAGCAGTACTTC. Translated, it gives CASSLGAGNTYEQYF.

V gene TRBV28 combines with J gene TRBJ2-7; 7 nucleotides line up with TRBD1. This CDR3 region has 14 residues. Germline V gene lookup returns CDR1 MDHEN and CDR2 SYDVKM. The J segment lost 4 bases and the V segment lost 2 bases, leaving 5 bases of the junction unmatched. In nucleotides, the CDR3 is TGTGCCAGCAGTTTAAGGGGGCCCGGGTACGAGCAGTACTTC. It encodes CASSLRGPGYEQYF.

The chain combines TRBV6-5 with TRBJ1-5; TRBD1 is a possible D gene (6 bases). The germline CDR1 and CDR2 sequences are MNHEY and SVGAGI. CDR3 length equals 15 residues. V shed 7 bases and J shed 3 bases, with 16 bases lying between them. CDR3 residues: CASTEGAGDNQPQHF. Here the CDR3 DNA reads TGTGCCAGCACCGAAGGGGCAGGGGACAATCAGCCCCAGCATTTT.

The chain couples TRBV3-1 (or the pseudogene TRBV3-2) to TRBJ1-2; D may be TRBD1 (6 bases). The CDR3 consists of 14 residues. Trimming took off 7 bases at V and 4 bases at J, with 16 bases between the two ends. CDR1 is LGHDT and CDR2 is YNNKEL in the germline V gene (reference sequence). CDR3 DNA sequence: TGTGCCAGCACCCGGGGAGGGGGGGGCTATGGCTACACCTTC. As protein: CASTRGGGGYGYTF.

The chain carries TRBV2 and TRBJ2-6, with TRBD2 matching over 7 bases. V trimming: 8 bases; J trimming: 1 base; junction bases outside the gene matches: 8. Looked up from germline, CDR1 is SNHLY and CDR2 is FYNNEI. The CDR3 is made up of 16 amino acids. The CDR3 sequence is CASVSGKASGANVLTF. In DNA form, the CDR3 reads TGTGCCAGCGTGAGCGGGAAGGCTTCTGGGGCCAACGTCCTGACTTTC.

This clone was detected only a few times. The rearrangement joins TRBV6-5 to TRBJ1-2, with no clear D. From germline, CDR1 is MNHEY and CDR2 SVGAGI. V was cut by 3 bases and J by 6 bases, with 11 bases left in between. CDR3 length: 13 residues. This CDR3 reads CASSYGPGDGYTF. The CDR3 nucleotides are TGTGCCAGCAGTTATGGACCGGGAGATGGCTACACCTTC.

V is TRBV19 and J is TRBJ2-7, with D possibly TRBD2 on 5 matching bases. This CDR3 is built from 15 residues. Germline CDR1 reads LNHDA; CDR2 reads SQIVND (reference sequence). Trimming pared 9 bases from V and 5 bases from J, leaving 23 bases between. Here the CDR3 reads CASSKFSRAENEQYF. The CDR3 nucleotides read TGTGCCAGCTCTAAATTTTCGAGGGCCGAAAACGAGCAGTACTTC.

This clone appeared a single time. This chain joins TRBV7-9 and TRBJ2-1; D perhaps matches TRBD2 (5 bases). V was clipped by 6 bases and J by 4 bases, with 10 bases between them. Germline V gene sequence: CDR1 SEHNR, CDR2 FQNEAQ (reference sequence). There are 13 residues in the CDR3. In DNA form, the CDR3 reads TGTGCCAGCAGTGGACGGGAATACAATGAGCAGTTCTTC. It codes for CASSGREYNEQFF.

This clone was observed a single time. The rearrangement links TRBV11-2 to TRBJ1-3; D remains ambiguous. Trimming pared 5 bases from V and 4 bases from J, leaving 6 bases between. The CDR3 has 12 residues. Looked up from germline, CDR1 is SGHAT and CDR2 is FQNNGV. The CDR3, as DNA: TGTGCCAGCAGCCCCGAGGGAAACACCATATATTTT. The encoded protein is CASSPEGNTIYF.

V and J are TRBV24-1 and TRBJ1-1, with 7 positions matching TRBD1. This CDR3 spans 12 amino acids. Losses at the gene ends were 9 bases for V and 1 base for J; bases not matched to a gene: 1. Germline V gene lookup returns CDR1 KGHDR and CDR2 SFDVKD. CDR3 in DNA: TGTGCCACCGGGACAGAGAACACTGAAGCTTTCTTT. Protein product: CATGTENTEAFF.

The chain is built from TRBV20-1 and TRBJ1-5; 7 positions agree with TRBD1. With 3 bases clipped from V and 6 bases from J, the junction kept 11 bases outside the gene matches. Per the germline V gene, CDR1 is DFQATT and CDR2 is SNEGSKA (reference sequence). CDR3 length: 15 amino acids. The CDR3 sequence: CSASLPQGGGQPQHF. In DNA form, the CDR3 reads TGCAGTGCTAGTTTGCCGCAGGGGGGCGGTCAGCCCCAGCATTTT.

The chain is built from TRBV27 and TRBJ2-2, with 7 bases matching TRBD1. The CDR3 spans 15 residues. Trimming cost V 5 bases and J 5 bases; bases outside gene matches: 8. Germline V gene lookup returns CDR1 MNHEY and CDR2 SMNVEV (reference sequence). CDR3 residues: CASSRQGLETGELFF. The CDR3 nucleotides are TGTGCCAGCAGTCGACAGGGATTGGAGACCGGGGAGCTGTTTTTT.

V gene TRBV5-1 combines with J gene TRBJ1-2; D remains ambiguous. CDR1 and CDR2 (germline): SGHRS, YFSETQ. The CDR3 extends over 14 amino acids. V shed 0 bases and J shed 6 bases, with 12 bases lying between them. The CDR3 nucleotides are TGCGCCAGCAGCTTGGGCCCCCTCGGGGATGGCTACACCTTC. This sequence encodes CASSLGPLGDGYTF.

This clone was picked up a small number of times. The chain is built from TRBV18 and TRBJ1-6; 10 bases align to TRBD1. The length of the CDR3 is 16 residues. CDR1 is KGHSH and CDR2 is LQKENI in the germline V gene. The V and J ends lost 4 bases and 10 bases, in that order; junction bases with no gene match: 10. In nucleotides, the CDR3 is TGTGCCAGCTCACAAATTCCGGGACAGGGGCAATCACCCCTCCACTTT. Protein sequence: CASSQIPGQGQSPLHF.

The rearrangement uses TRBV3-1 (or the pseudogene TRBV3-2) and TRBJ2-7, with D uncertain. The ends were cut back, 0 bases at V and 6 bases at J, with 6 bases in the middle. Germline-derived CDR1 and CDR2 are LGHDT and YNNKEL (reference sequence). This CDR3 has 12 residues. For the CDR3, the DNA is TGTGCCAGCAGCCAAGATAAGAGCGAGCAGTACTTC. This gives the protein CASSQDKSEQYF.

The chain couples TRBV5-1 to TRBJ2-1, with a weak D call TRBD2 (6 bases). This CDR3 comprises 16 residues. CDR1 and CDR2 from the germline V gene are SGHRS and YFSETQ. Trimming took off 0 bases at V and 6 bases at J, with 16 bases between the two ends. CDR3 sequence: CASSLAGGGRGNEQFF. CDR3 in DNA: TGCGCCAGCAGCTTGGCCGGCGGCGGGCGGGGCAATGAGCAGTTCTTC.